A selection of T cell receptor beta chains follows, all from one sample in a study of cytomegalovirus exposure and HLA in healthy donors. Method: immunoSEQ multiplex PCR; TCRdb's copy keeps in-frame clones and lacks some. This table holds some 74,000 clones, 60% to 75% found once. Sequencing input: PBMCs. Receptors originate from a man between 40 and 49 years old in good health and CMV-seropositive. CDR3s include the opening cysteine and the closing phenylalanine or tryptophan. The D gene is left open where the match is weak. Not every row has a clone size; where given, it reads once, few, many or a size class.

d_call,v_call,j_call,cdr3_length,clone_size,cdr3_nt,cdr3_aa
TRBD2,TRBV6-6,TRBJ2-7,16,-,TGTGCCAGCAGTTACTCGACTAGCGGGCTGTCCTACGAGCAGTACTTC,CASSYSTSGLSYEQYF
-,TRBV6-4,TRBJ1-4,13,-,TGTGCCAACCACAGAGCAACTAATGAAAAACTGTTTTTT,CANHRATNEKLFF
-,TRBV5-1,TRBJ2-2,13,-,TGCGCCAGCAGCTTGGCCCTCTCCGGGGAGCTGTTTTTT,CASSLALSGELFF
-,TRBV9,TRBJ2-2,14,-,TGTGCCAGCATGAAGAGTCTGAACACCGGGGAGCTGTTTTTT,CASMKSLNTGELFF
-,TRBV28,TRBJ2-1,13,-,TGTGCCAGCAGTTTATCCCCATACAATGAGCAGTTCTTC,CASSLSPYNEQFF
TRBD1,TRBV5-1,TRBJ2-3,16,few,TGCGCCAGCAGCTTGGATATAGGGGGCGTCACAGATACGCAGTATTTT,CASSLDIGGVTDTQYF
-,TRBV18,TRBJ1-4,15,few,TGTGCCAGCTCACCATTGGACAGCTCTAATGAAAAACTGTTTTTT,CASSPLDSSNEKLFF
-,TRBV6-6,TRBJ2-7,13,-,TGTGCCAGCAGTTCAGACGGGAACTACGAGCAGTACTTC,CASSSDGNYEQYF
-,TRBV27,TRBJ1-3,15,-,TGTGCCAGCAGTTTATCGGGGGGTACTGGAAACACCATATATTTT,CASSLSGGTGNTIYF
TRBD1,TRBV30,TRBJ1-2,14,-,TGTGCCTGGTTTCGACAGGGGAGGGGGGCTGGCTACACCTTC,CAWFRQGRGAGYTF
TRBD1,TRBV4-1,TRBJ1-5,17,-,TGCGCCAGCAGTCAGCAAGCGGGGACAGGGGCTGGACAGCCCCAGCATTTT,CASSQQAGTGAGQPQHF
-,TRBV11-1,TRBJ1-5,13,-,TGTGCCAGCAGCTTAAGCAGGGGTCAGCCCCAGCATTTT,CASSLSRGQPQHF
-,TRBV6-6,TRBJ2-3,14,-,TGTGCCAGCAGTCAGAAGGGGTTAACAGATACGCAGTATTTT,CASSQKGLTDTQYF
TRBD2,TRBV18,TRBJ2-3,18,-,TGTGCCAGCTCACTTTCGACTCAATCAGCGGGGGCTCCAGATACGCAGTATTTT,CASSLSTQSAGAPDTQYF
TRBD2,TRBV4-3,TRBJ2-2,17,-,TGCGCCAGCAGCCAGGGACTAGCGGGGGGGCCAACCGGGGAGCTGTTTTTT,CASSQGLAGGPTGELFF
TRBD1,TRBV6-1,TRBJ2-5,15,-,TGTGCCAGCAGTGAAGGTTGGACAGGGGGCTTGACCCAGTACTTC,CASSEGWTGGLTQYF
-,TRBV6-1,TRBJ1-1,15,-,TGTGCCAGCAGTGAACACCGAGCGGGGGACACTGAAGCTTTCTTT,CASSEHRAGDTEAFF
-,TRBV4-1,TRBJ2-5,15,-,TGCGCCAGCAGCCAAGTAGGAGGGTACCAAGAGACCCAGTACTTC,CASSQVGGYQETQYF
-,TRBV10-3,TRBJ1-5,15,-,TGTGCCATCAGTGAATCGGGGAGGGCTCATCAGCCCCAGCATTTT,CAISESGRAHQPQHF
TRBD1,TRBV7-8,TRBJ2-7,16,-,TGTGCCAGCAGCCGAGGGGCAGGACAGGGGGTTTTTGGGCAGTACTTC,CASSRGAGQGVFGQYF
-,TRBV13,TRBJ1-3,15,few,TGTGCCAGCAGCTACAGGGTTGGCTCTGGAAACACCATATATTTT,CASSYRVGSGNTIYF
TRBD1,TRBV27,TRBJ1-4,16,-,TGTGCCAGCAGTTTCCGTCCGACAGGGGAACGTTTTAAACTGTTTTTT,CASSFRPTGERFKLFF
-,TRBV7-8,TRBJ2-3,16,-,TGTGCCAGCAGCCGAAGGGAGGTCGCTAGCACAGATACGCAGTATTTT,CASSRREVASTDTQYF
TRBD1,TRBV2,TRBJ2-7,13,-,TGTGCCAGCATCCGGGACAGGGGCCACGAGCAGTACTTC,CASIRDRGHEQYF
-,TRBV6-6,TRBJ2-1,14,-,TGTGCCAGCAGTTGGGGAAGGGGAACGGATGAGCAGTTCTTC,CASSWGRGTDEQFF
TRBD1,TRBV30,TRBJ2-7,13,-,TGTGCCTGGTGCCGGGACAGGGCTTCCGAGCAGTACTTC,CAWCRDRASEQYF
-,TRBV30,TRBJ1-2,15,-,TGTGCCTGGAGGAATGTTGGGGCCGCCGCACATGGCTACACCTTC,CAWRNVGAAAHGYTF
TRBD2,TRBV5-4,TRBJ2-1,17,-,TGTGCCAGCAGCTTGAAACTACTAGCGGGGGCGTACAATGAGCAGTTCTTC,CASSLKLLAGAYNEQFF
-,TRBV10-3,TRBJ1-2,15,-,TGTGCCATCAGTGAGTCTTCTCGGGGACTCTATGGCTACACCTTC,CAISESSRGLYGYTF
-,TRBV9,TRBJ1-4,14,-,TGTGCCAGCAGCGTCGGGAGGCGAGAAGAAAAACTGTTTTTT,CASSVGRREEKLFF
-,TRBV10-3,TRBJ1-6,13,-,TGTGCCATCAGGGTCACAGGGAATTCACCCCTCCACTTT,CAIRVTGNSPLHF
TRBD2,TRBV7-7,TRBJ2-1,13,-,TGTGCTAGCAGCTTAGGACTAGCAAATGAGCAGTTCTTC,CASSLGLANEQFF
TRBD1,TRBV4-1,TRBJ1-2,14,-,TGCGCCAGCAGCCAAGTGTTGACAGGGTATGGCTACACCTTC,CASSQVLTGYGYTF
TRBD2,TRBV5-1,TRBJ2-7,14,-,TGCGCCAGCAGCTTGGGACTAGCGGGGGGAGAGCAGTACTTC,CASSLGLAGGEQYF
-,TRBV11-3,TRBJ2-7,15,few,TGTGCCAGCAGTCAGAGGCGGAGGGCGGCATACGAGCAGTACTTC,CASSQRRRAAYEQYF
-,TRBV7-9,TRBJ2-7,15,-,TGTGCCAGCAGCTTAAGGTTGGCGGGCCTCTACGAGCAGTACTTC,CASSLRLAGLYEQYF
-,TRBV4-3,TRBJ1-4,17,-,TGCGCCAGCAGCCAACCCCCAGCCACGACTGCGAATGAAAAACTGTTTTTT,CASSQPPATTANEKLFF
TRBD2,TRBV6-5,TRBJ2-7,15,-,TGTGCCAGCAGCGCGGGACTAGCGGGGGGTAACGAGCAGTACTTC,CASSAGLAGGNEQYF
TRBD2,TRBV7-9,TRBJ2-2,15,few,TGTGCCAGCAGCCGGACTAGGGAGTGGACCGGGGAGCTGTTTTTT,CASSRTREWTGELFF
TRBD1,TRBV4-1,TRBJ1-5,18,-,TGCGCCAGCAGCCAAAAGGGGTCTTCCGGGACAGGGGATCAGCCCCAGCATTTT,CASSQKGSSGTGDQPQHF
-,TRBV6-6,TRBJ1-3,16,-,TGTGCCAGCAGTTACTCCCCAGGGGCTTTGGGAAACACCATATATTTT,CASSYSPGALGNTIYF
TRBD1,TRBV5-5,TRBJ2-7,14,-,TGTGCCAGCAGCCTGAGGGACAGCGCCTACGAGCAGTACTTC,CASSLRDSAYEQYF